The clone carrying this T cell receptor beta chain was detected a few times. Its specificity is not known. This sample was included in a study of T cell repertoires in cytomegalovirus infection. Study-wide context: Epitope selection comprised recently identified HLA-C-restricted CMV epitopes and well-studied HLA-B-restricted CMV epitopes. Public TCR beta signatures indicated both CMV infection and matching HLA type.

Germline V lookup: CDR1 MNHEY, CDR2 SMNVEV (reference sequence). This CDR3 region has 18 residues. Trimming at V came to 6 bases and at J to 7 bases, leaving 18 bases not matched to a gene. TCRdb passed the reads through MiXCR, listing each CDR3 protein once. The sample holds under 300,000 distinct CDR3 sequences; less than 25% are singletons and the top ten take about 20%. Study outcomes and limitations: What dominated the ex vivo response were HLA-C-restricted CMV-specific TCR beta clonotypes.

The origin of this receptor is a human donor in good health (CMV status not recorded). Some clones in this sample may be carry-over from other donors' samples. The specimen comprised cultured PBMCs, sampled from culture after CMV antigen stimulation. The chain employs TRBV27 and TRBJ1-6; 7 bases map to TRBD1. CDR3 nucleotide sequence: TGTGCCAGCAGACAATTTGGGGGGCCTGGACAGGCCAATTCACCCCTCCACTTT. It encodes CASRQFGGPGQANSPLHF.